The T cell receptor (beta chain) described here comes from a study of CD8+CD57+ T cells in acquired aplastic anemia. Study-level points and caveats: Found in both controls and patients were 25 to 35 CD8+ CDR3 sequences. Between the patient and control groups, CD8+ Simpson's diversity did not differ significantly.

According to the study, genomic DNA was the template for TCR beta VDJ and CDR3 profiling. TCRdb re-called the reads with MiXCR, one entry per CDR3 protein. Of just over 150,000 distinct CDR3 sequences listed, 40% to 60% are singletons. The table lists this clonotype with a count of one. The target antigen is unknown. Before being chosen for sequencing, patients had shown CD8+CD57+ cell expansion by flow cytometry. Patients had not yet gotten any therapy when their blood was taken for sampling. V shed 7 bases and J shed 5 bases, with 6 bases lying between them. Germline CDR1 reads SGHAT; CDR2 reads FQDESV (reference sequence). The CDR3 totals 11 residues.

The TCR comes from a human donor with aplastic anemia. Material for sequencing was sorted CD4+, CD8+, or CD8+CD57+ T cells (not recorded which) from PBMCs. The chain is built from TRBV11-1 and TRBJ2-1; no firm D call. The CDR3 region has the DNA TGTGCCAGCACGAACGACAATGAGCAGTTCTTC. This codes for CASTNDNEQFF.